This record looks at one TCR beta chain sequence and its context. MiXCR, run by TCRdb on the PCR reads, gives a single entry per CDR3 protein. This table has 15,000 to 20,000 distinct CDR3 sequences, 44% appearing once. There are 17 residues in the CDR3. CDR1 is SGHAT, CDR2 FQNNGV, per germline. This record belongs to a study of tumor-infiltrating lymphocytes in oesophageal squamous cell carcinoma. The source material was blood. The receptor was derived from a female donor with esophageal squamous cell carcinoma. The chain is built from TRBV11-2 and TRBJ2-5, with 8 bases fitting TRBD1. Matching the DNA end better, TRBJ2-7 makes the J call doubtful. CDR3 coding DNA: TGTGCCAGCAGCTTAGTTCCAGGGGGCAATATGGGCTACGAGCAGTACTTC. It translates to CASSLVPGGNMGYEQYF.